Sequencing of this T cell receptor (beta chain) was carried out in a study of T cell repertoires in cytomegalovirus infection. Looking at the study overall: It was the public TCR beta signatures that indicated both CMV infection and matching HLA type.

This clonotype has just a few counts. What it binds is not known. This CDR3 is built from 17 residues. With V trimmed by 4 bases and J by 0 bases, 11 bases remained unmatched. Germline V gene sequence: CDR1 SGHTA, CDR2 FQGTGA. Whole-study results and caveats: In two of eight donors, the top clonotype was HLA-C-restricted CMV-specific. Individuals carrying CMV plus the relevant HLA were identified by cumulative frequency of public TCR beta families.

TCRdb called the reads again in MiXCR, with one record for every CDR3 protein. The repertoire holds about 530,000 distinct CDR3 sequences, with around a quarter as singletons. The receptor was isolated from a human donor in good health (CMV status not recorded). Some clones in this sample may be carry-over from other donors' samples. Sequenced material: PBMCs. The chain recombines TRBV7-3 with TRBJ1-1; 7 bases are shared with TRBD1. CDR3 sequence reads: CASSSRRQGMLNTEAFF. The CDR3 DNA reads TGTGCCAGCAGCTCTAGGAGACAGGGTATGTTGAACACTGAAGCTTTCTTT. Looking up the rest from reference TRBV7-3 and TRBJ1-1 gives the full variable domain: GAGVSQTPSNKVTEKGKYVELRCDPISGHTALYWYRQSLGQGPEFLIYFQGTGAADDSGLPNDRFFAVRPEGSVSTLKIQRTERGDSAVYLCASSSRRQGMLNTEAFFGQGTRLTVV.